This T cell receptor (beta chain) derives from a study of tumour-infiltrating T cells in Burkitt lymphoma. This clone appeared once. In germline, CDR1 is SQVTM, CDR2 ANQGSEA. V trimming: 2 bases; J trimming: 5 bases; junction bases outside the gene matches: 8. This CDR3 is built from 14 residues. TCRdb's copy holds only in-frame clones and misses some; the assay was immunoSEQ multiplex PCR. The sample includes some 13,000 clones, 65% to 90% of them seen just once. The clonotype comes from a human donor with diffuse large B-cell lymphoma. The sample comprised tumor tissue. The chain links TRBV29-1 to TRBJ2-7; 8 nucleotides agree with TRBD2. CDR3 loop: CSVEWASGSDEQYF. The CDR3 nucleotides are TGCAGCGTTGAATGGGCTAGCGGGTCCGACGAGCAGTACTTC.